The rows below give T cell receptor beta chains drawn from one sample of a study of blood T cell repertoires in COVID-19. This table comes from immunoSEQ multiplex PCR, and its TCRdb copy is limited to in-frame clones, with some not included. The data contain 450,000 to 500,000 clones, roughly 88% of them singletons. What was sequenced was peripheral blood. The receptors originated from a human donor in a cohort sampled during active COVID-19. Each CDR3 is given with its conserved first and last residue.

v_call,j_call,cdr3_aa
TRBV19,TRBJ1-1,CASARSHTEAFF
TRBV2,TRBJ1-4,CASRPTGSNEKLFF
TRBV2,TRBJ1-3,CASSTTGSYGNTIYF
TRBV5-1,TRBJ2-3,CASSPRGSTDTQYF
TRBV19,TRBJ1-5,CASSIVGGGGYQPQHF
TRBV3-1/TRBV3-2,TRBJ1-1,CASSQVQGEAFF
TRBV5-1,TRBJ2-3,CASSWRDTDTQYF
TRBV4-1,TRBJ1-6,CASSLQWRENSPLHF
TRBV19,TRBJ2-2,CASRTVANTGELFF
TRBV6-6,TRBJ2-1,CASSYSSGGFGNEQFF
TRBV19,TRBJ2-3,CASSNRQGGTDTQYF
TRBV5-4,TRBJ2-5,CASSFRQGARETQYF
TRBV24-1,TRBJ2-3,CATSDFTGDHTQYF
TRBV3-1/TRBV3-2,TRBJ2-3,CASSTAGSTDTQYF
TRBV11-3,TRBJ2-2,CASSEGQPLNTGELFF
TRBV5-1,TRBJ2-7,CASSPGGQNSYEQYF
TRBV10-3,TRBJ1-2,CAIRPGGPYGYTF
TRBV6-4,TRBJ2-2,CASSDSGVTGELFF
TRBV30,TRBJ2-1,CAWRLAGGGEQFF
TRBV6-5,TRBJ1-5,CASHTGTGQPQHF
TRBV5-6,TRBJ2-5,CASSTGLAGAAETQYF
TRBV3-1/TRBV3-2,TRBJ1-1,CASSQGIQGARTEAFF
TRBV28,TRBJ2-7,CASSPPRTSGSSYEQYF
TRBV9,TRBJ2-1,CASSGNRGWNEQFF
TRBV28,TRBJ1-1,CASNYGTEAFF
TRBV19,TRBJ1-1,CASNVGAENTEAFF
TRBV30,TRBJ1-5,CAWGTFGQPQHF
TRBV5-1,TRBJ2-7,CASSLTGPYEQYF
TRBV20-1,TRBJ1-5,CSASGAGMDQPQHF
TRBV2,TRBJ1-4,CASSPDRGIEKLFF
TRBV27,TRBJ2-3,CASSWRRQGSTDTQYF
TRBV7-8,TRBJ1-5,CASSLLRGLVYQPQHF
TRBV2,TRBJ1-2,CASSKQGVGYTF
TRBV11-2,TRBJ1-2,CASSLVRGPTGYTF
TRBV7-9,TRBJ1-1,CASSPLSQVGTEAFF
TRBV3-1/TRBV3-2,TRBJ2-5,CASSQVLSGGAQETQYF
TRBV7-9,TRBJ2-2,CASSLVAGAETGELFF
TRBV7-3,TRBJ2-3,CASTLWGRGTDTQYF
TRBV4-1,TRBJ2-7,CASSLRLAGALYEQYF
TRBV5-5,TRBJ2-1,CASSPTLAGGPFEQFF
TRBV9,TRBJ1-1,CASSVGGPREAFF
TRBV12-3/TRBV12-4,TRBJ1-1,CASSLAVNTEAFF
TRBV3-1/TRBV3-2,TRBJ1-5,CASSPFLGNQPQHF
TRBV5-4,TRBJ2-1,CASSRYTSGRSYNEQFF
TRBV6-5,TRBJ2-6,CATLEAAYGANVLTF
TRBV6-6,TRBJ1-6,CASSYQFYNSPLHF
TRBV7-2,TRBJ2-5,CASSLGGLAGYQETQYF
TRBV6-2/TRBV6-3,TRBJ2-1,CASSLGGGVNEQFF
TRBV5-1,TRBJ2-3,CASSLAEGLSTDTQYF
TRBV28,TRBJ2-7,CASSPASRASGEQYF
TRBV4-2,TRBJ1-2,CASSQDRDSRGGNYGYTF
TRBV6-5,-,CASQGSSYEQYF
TRBV7-9,TRBJ2-1,CASSLGRASSYNEQFF